Listed below are T cell receptor beta chains from one sample, sequenced in a study of identifying expanded T cells in peripheral blood. Clones were read by immunoSEQ multiplex PCR, and TCRdb kept only the in-frame ones, dropping some. The table shows some 65,000 clones, with about four fifths occurring only once. The sequencing input was blood. Source of these receptors: a person between 18 and 70 years old in good health. CDR3s include the opening cysteine and the closing phenylalanine or tryptophan. A D gene is named only where the DNA matches it firmly. Size values are once, few and many counts, or a class for expanded clones, and some rows have none.

TRBJ2-1 TRBV29-1 . . TGCAGCGTTCTCCAGCATGAGCAGTTCTTC CSVLQHEQFF
TRBJ2-2 TRBV7-9 . . TGTGCCAGCAGCCAGCTAGGGGAGCTGTTTTTT CASSQLGELFF
TRBJ1-1 TRBV20-1 . . TGCAGTGCAGAAACTCGGACTGAAGCTTTCTTT CSAETRTEAFF
TRBJ1-4 TRBV15 . . TGTGCCACCAGCAGACAGGGGAATGAAAAACTGTTTTTT CATSRQGNEKLFF
TRBJ2-1 TRBV18 . . TGTGCCAGCTCACCAACCCTTTCGGCAGGGAGCAATGAGCAGTTCTTC CASSPTLSAGSNEQFF
TRBJ1-5 TRBV19 . . TGTGCCAGTAGCCCGCAGAAATCATATCAGCCCCAGCATTTT CASSPQKSYQPQHF
TRBJ2-2 TRBV7-9 . TRBD1 TGTGCCAGCAGCAACGGACAGGGTATCGGGGAGCTGTTTTTT CASSNGQGIGELFF
TRBJ1-3 TRBV27 . . TGTGCCAGCACCCCAACTCGGGACTCAAGTGTCGACACCATATATTTT CASTPTRDSSVDTIYF
TRBJ1-6 TRBV7-8 . . TGTGCCAGCAGCTTGGCCGGGGCCCGGGTTTCACCCCTCCACTTT CASSLAGARVSPLHF
TRBJ2-5 TRBV5-6 few TRBD2 TGTGCCAGCAGCTTGGATCCGGGGAGGGGGACCCAGTACTTC CASSLDPGRGTQYF
TRBJ2-2 TRBV5-1 . . TGCGCCAGCAGCCAGAGGCTCTTAGCGGAGGGTGGGACCGGGGAGCTGTTTTTT CASSQRLLAEGGTGELFF
TRBJ1-2 TRBV30 . . TGTGCCTGGAGTGGGGGTCGGGGCTATGGCTACACCTTC CAWSGGRGYGYTF
TRBJ2-1 TRBV4-3 . TRBD2 TGCGCCAGCAGCCAACAGGGAGGGAACTACAATGAGCAGTTCTTC CASSQQGGNYNEQFF
TRBJ1-3 TRBV20-1 . . TGCAGTGCCGTAGCTGGAAACACCATATATTTT CSAVAGNTIYF
TRBJ2-7 TRBV30 . . TGTGCCTGGAGTGTGGGAGGACCGGCACGCGAGCAGTACTTC CAWSVGGPAREQYF
TRBJ1-3 TRBV19 . . TGTGCCACTGGACAACGGAACACCATATATTTT CATGQRNTIYF
TRBJ2-1 TRBV11-3 . TRBD2 TGTGCCAGCAGCTTAACTAGCGGGGGTAGAAATGAGCAGTTCTTC CASSLTSGGRNEQFF
TRBJ2-4 TRBV5-1 . . TGCGCCAGCAGCTTGGCCGGGATTGACATTCAGTACTTC CASSLAGIDIQYF
TRBJ2-2 TRBV5-1 . . TGCGCCAGCAGCTTGGCCAGGACAACCGGGGAGCTGTTTTTT CASSLARTTGELFF
TRBJ1-1 TRBV12-5 . . TGTGCTAGTGAGCTGAACACTGAAGCTTTCTTT CASELNTEAFF
TRBJ2-1 TRBV15 . . TGTGCCACCAGCAGAGAAGAAAAGCGGTTCTTC CATSREEKRFF
TRBJ1-1 TRBV19 . . TGTGCCAGTAGTATAAGGAAAACGGACACTGAAGCTTTCTTT CASSIRKTDTEAFF
TRBJ2-3 TRBV11-2 . TRBD2 TGTGCCAGCAGCTCCGGACTAGCGGCCAACACAGATACGCAGTATTTT CASSSGLAANTDTQYF
TRBJ2-1 TRBV5-8 . . TGTGCCAGCAGCTTGGAGGGGGGCCACGATGAGCAGTTCTTC CASSLEGGHDEQFF